The source of this T cell receptor (beta chain) is a study of low-dose radiotherapy and immunotherapy resistance in tumors. About the study: Patients received cyclophosphamide 200 mg/m2 intravenously every two weeks, the day before radiation-immunotherapy.

Indicated time point: after trial treatment. Regarding treatment: LDRT plus nivolumab, ipilimumab, low-dose cyclophosphamide and aspirin (RACIN trial). Each donor was administered nivolumab, ipilimumab, aspirin, low-dose cyclophosphamide and low-dose radiotherapy. Germline trimming cut 4 bases from V and 4 bases from J; bases unmatched to any gene: 2. From germline, CDR1 is LGHDT and CDR2 YNNKEL (reference sequence). This CDR3 has 15 residues. This clonotype was detected ten times or more. First-strand cDNA used TRAV- and TRBV-specific primers, covering alpha and beta chains. Using a constant-region primer together with a V-primer adapter, TCRs were subjected to around 20 PCR cycles of amplification. TCRdb re-called the reads through MiXCR, storing one row per CDR3 protein. Found here are 100,000 or so distinct CDR3 sequences, 20% to 25% of them singletons; the top ten hold over 4%.

The source of this sequence is a male donor with prostate cancer. The J gene is TRBJ2-5, the V gene TRBV3-1; TRBD2 matches 14 bases. The sequenced sample was PBMCs, obtained after low-dose radiotherapy plus immunotherapy. For the CDR3, the DNA is TGTGCCAGCAGCCCCGGGACTAGCGGGGGAGAGACCCAGTACTTC. Protein product: CASSPGTSGGETQYF.